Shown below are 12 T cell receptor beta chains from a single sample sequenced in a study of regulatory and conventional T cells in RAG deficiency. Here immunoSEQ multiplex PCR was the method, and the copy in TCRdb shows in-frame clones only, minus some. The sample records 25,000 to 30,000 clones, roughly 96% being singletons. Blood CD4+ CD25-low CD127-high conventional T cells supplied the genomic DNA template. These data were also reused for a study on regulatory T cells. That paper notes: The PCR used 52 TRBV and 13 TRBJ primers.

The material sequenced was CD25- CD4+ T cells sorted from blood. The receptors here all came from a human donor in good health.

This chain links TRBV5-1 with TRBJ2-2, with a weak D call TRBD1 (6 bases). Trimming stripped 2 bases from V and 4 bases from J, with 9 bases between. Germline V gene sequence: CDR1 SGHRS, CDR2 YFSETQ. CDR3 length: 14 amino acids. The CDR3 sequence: CASSFSGATGELFF. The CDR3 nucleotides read TGCGCCAGCAGCTTTTCAGGGGCCACCGGGGAGCTGTTTTTT.

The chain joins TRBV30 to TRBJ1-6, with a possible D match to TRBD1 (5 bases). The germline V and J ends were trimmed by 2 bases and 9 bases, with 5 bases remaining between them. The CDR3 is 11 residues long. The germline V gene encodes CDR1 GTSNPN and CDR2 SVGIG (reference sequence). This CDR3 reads CAWSRGSPLHF. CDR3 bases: TGTGCCTGGAGTAGGGGTTCACCCCTCCACTTT.

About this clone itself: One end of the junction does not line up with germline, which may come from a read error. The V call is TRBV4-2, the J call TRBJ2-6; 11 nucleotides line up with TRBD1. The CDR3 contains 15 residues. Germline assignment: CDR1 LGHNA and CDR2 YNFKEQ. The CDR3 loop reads CASRTGGSGANVLIF. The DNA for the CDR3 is TGTGCCAGCCGGACAGGGGGCTCTGGGGCCAACGTCCTGATTTTC.

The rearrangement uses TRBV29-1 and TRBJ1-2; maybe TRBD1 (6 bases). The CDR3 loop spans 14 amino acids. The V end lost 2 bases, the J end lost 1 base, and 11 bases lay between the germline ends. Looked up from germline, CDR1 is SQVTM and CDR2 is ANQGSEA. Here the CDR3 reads CSVERGEGNYGYTF. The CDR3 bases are TGCAGCGTTGAAAGGGGGGAGGGTAACTATGGCTACACCTTC.

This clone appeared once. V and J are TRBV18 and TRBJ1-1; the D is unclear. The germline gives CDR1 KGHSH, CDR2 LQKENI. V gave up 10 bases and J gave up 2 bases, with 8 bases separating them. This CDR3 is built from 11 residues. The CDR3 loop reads CATNFNTEAFF. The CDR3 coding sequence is TGTGCCACCAATTTTAACACTGAAGCTTTCTTT.

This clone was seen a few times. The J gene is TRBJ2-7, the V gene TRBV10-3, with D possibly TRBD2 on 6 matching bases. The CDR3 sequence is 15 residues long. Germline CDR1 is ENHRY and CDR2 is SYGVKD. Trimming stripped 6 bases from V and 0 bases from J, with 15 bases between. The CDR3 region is CAIRGGRQSSYEQYF. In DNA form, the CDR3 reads TGTGCCATCAGGGGGGGACGCCAGAGCTCCTACGAGCAGTACTTC.

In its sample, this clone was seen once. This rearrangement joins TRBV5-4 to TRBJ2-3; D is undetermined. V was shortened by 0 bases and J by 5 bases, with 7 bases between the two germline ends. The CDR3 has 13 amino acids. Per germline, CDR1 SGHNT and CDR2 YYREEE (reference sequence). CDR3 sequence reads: CASSLAAGDTQYF. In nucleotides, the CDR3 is TGTGCCAGCAGCTTGGCTGCAGGAGATACGCAGTATTTT.

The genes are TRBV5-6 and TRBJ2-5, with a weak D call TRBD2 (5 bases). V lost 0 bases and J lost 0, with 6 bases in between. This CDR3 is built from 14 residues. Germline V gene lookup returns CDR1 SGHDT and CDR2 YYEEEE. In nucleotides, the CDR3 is TGTGCCAGCAGCTTGGTCGGGAACCAAGAGACCCAGTACTTC. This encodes CASSLVGNQETQYF.

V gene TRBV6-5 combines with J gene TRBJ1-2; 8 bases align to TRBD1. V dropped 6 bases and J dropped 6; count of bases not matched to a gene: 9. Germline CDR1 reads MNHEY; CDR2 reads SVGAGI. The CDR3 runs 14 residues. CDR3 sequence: CASSPSGTGNGYTF. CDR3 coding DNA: TGTGCCAGCAGCCCTTCCGGGACAGGTAATGGCTACACCTTC.

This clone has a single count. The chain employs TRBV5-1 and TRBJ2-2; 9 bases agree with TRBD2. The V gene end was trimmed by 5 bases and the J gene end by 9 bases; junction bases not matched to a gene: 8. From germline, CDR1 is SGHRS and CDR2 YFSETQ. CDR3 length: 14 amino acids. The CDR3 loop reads CASRGGGGQRELFF. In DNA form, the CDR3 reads TGCGCCAGCAGAGGCGGGGGGGGACAACGGGAGCTGTTTTTT.

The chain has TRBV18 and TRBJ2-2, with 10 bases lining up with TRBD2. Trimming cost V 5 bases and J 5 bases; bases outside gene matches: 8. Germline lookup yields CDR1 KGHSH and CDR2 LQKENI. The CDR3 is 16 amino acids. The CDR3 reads CASSAKLAGWTGELFF. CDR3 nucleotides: TGTGCCAGCTCAGCCAAACTAGCGGGGTGGACCGGGGAGCTGTTTTTT.

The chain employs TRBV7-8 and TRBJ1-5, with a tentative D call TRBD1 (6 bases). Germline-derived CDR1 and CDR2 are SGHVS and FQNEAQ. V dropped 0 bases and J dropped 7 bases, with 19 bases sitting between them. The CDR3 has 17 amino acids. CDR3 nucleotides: TGTGCCAGCAGCTTAGCGCGGGCAGGGGATACGCACCAGCCCCAGCATTTT. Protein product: CASSLARAGDTHQPQHF.